This note documents a single T cell receptor (beta chain) sequence. This specimen comes from a study of cytomegalovirus exposure and HLA in healthy donors. Both 60 Vbeta primers and 13 Jbeta primers went into the PCR. The protocol was immunoSEQ multiplex PCR, while the TCRdb copy is restricted to in-frame clones and leaves out a portion. The profile covers 120,000 to 150,000 clones, with 73% appearing a single time and 13% to 15% taken by the ten largest. Germline CDR1 and CDR2: MNHEY and SMNVEV (reference sequence). The CDR3 has 19 residues. The V segment lost 5 bases and the J segment 3 bases; nucleotides outside the gene matches: 10.

This sequence joins TRBV27 and TRBJ2-2, with 15 bases aligning to TRBD2. The TCR sequence derives from a human donor in good health. The sequencing input was PBMCs. CDR3 loop: CASSISGLAGGRDTGELFF. CDR3 coding DNA: TGTGCCAGCAGTATCTCGGGACTAGCGGGGGGCCGAGACACCGGGGAGCTGTTTTTT.